The TCR beta chain described here comes from a study of neurological immune-mediated disorders. This clonotype was found many times. PBMCs numbering 2 million and stored at -80 C yielded the unsorted libraries. The CDR3 consists of 15 residues. Trimming stripped 0 bases from V and 6 bases from J, with 9 bases between. Germline values: CDR1 LGHNA, CDR2 YSLEER. Each CDR3 protein is one row after TCRdb ran MiXCR on the 5' RACE reads. The table lists tens of thousands of distinct CDR3 sequences, almost 4% of them singletons, with 1% to 1.5% in the top ten. V and J are TRBV4-3 and TRBJ1-6; D not resolved. Sequenced: PBMCs. The source is a man aged 25-45 years with multiple sclerosis. For the CDR3, the DNA is TGCGCCAGCAGCCAAGATCCAAGGGTTAATTCACCCCTCCACTTT. It translates to CASSQDPRVNSPLHF.